This TCR beta chain was observed in a study of CD8 T cells in ankylosing spondylitis. The table lists this clonotype with many counts. Antigen: not known. The germline V gene has CDR1 LGHNA and CDR2 YNFKEQ. The CDR3 has 15 amino acids. V shed 5 bases and J 1 base; nucleotides not matched to a gene: 3. As the method for making TCR beta libraries, quantitative 5'-RACE with molecular barcodes was used. TCRdb passed the 5' RACE reads through MiXCR, listing each CDR3 protein once. Here the sample spans roughly 440,000 distinct CDR3 sequences, about 15% being singletons. Study-level findings and limits: Clones tied to disease were said to be significantly enriched in matched ankylosing spondylitis synovial fluid. Made up of eight highly homologous variants, a TCR beta motif appeared characteristic of ankylosing spondylitis blood. Clones linked with disease were CD8+ and fairly uncommon in the peripheral blood.

The source of this sequence is a male donor with ankylosing spondylitis. V is TRBV4-2 and J is TRBJ2-1, with 9 bases identical to TRBD2. The sequenced sample was blood, either unsorted or a sorted T cell fraction (not recorded which). CDR3: CASSSLAGSYNEQFF. In nucleotides, the CDR3 is TGTGCCAGCAGCTCCCTAGCGGGGTCCTACAATGAGCAGTTCTTC.